What follows are 23 T cell receptor beta chains derived from one specimen sequenced in a study of cytomegalovirus exposure and HLA in healthy donors. Sequencing used immunoSEQ multiplex PCR; TCRdb keeps in-frame clones, though not all of them. The table includes roughly 300,000 clones, around 87% detected once. Sequencing was done on a sample of PBMCs. The receptors come from a woman aged 25 to 39 in good health and CMV-seropositive.

The chain combines TRBV7-6 with TRBJ2-7, with D unclear. Trimming pared 6 bases from V and 1 base from J, leaving 13 bases between. The CDR3 extends over 14 amino acids. CDR1 is SGHVS and CDR2 is FNYEAQ in the germline V gene. The CDR3 reads CASSSLQESYEQYF. CDR3 DNA: TGTGCCAGCAGTTCACTCCAGGAGTCCTACGAGCAGTACTTC.

The chain has TRBV4-1 and TRBJ2-7; tentatively, D is TRBD1 (5 bases). This CDR3 comprises 14 residues. In germline, CDR1 is MGHRA, CDR2 YSYEKL. Trimming stripped 3 bases from V and 2 bases from J, with 11 bases between. The CDR3 sequence is CASSHRQSTYEQYF. CDR3 nucleotide sequence: TGCGCCAGCAGCCACAGACAGAGTACCTACGAGCAGTACTTC.

This clone was picked up one time. The sample has other DNA sequences that encode this CDR3 too. V gene TRBV9 combines with J gene TRBJ2-3; D gene ambiguous. The ends were cut back, 0 bases at V and 0 bases at J, with 8 bases in the middle. The CDR3 runs 15 residues. Germline V gene data show CDR1 as SGDLS and CDR2 as YYNGEE. CDR3 nucleotide sequence: TGTGCCAGCAGCGTAGTCGCCGCTAGCACAGATACGCAGTATTTT. Its protein product is CASSVVAASTDTQYF.

CDR3 residues: CASSGGLAGTDTQYF. The CDR3, as DNA: TGTGCCAGCAGCGGAGGACTAGCGGGGACAGATACGCAGTATTTT. The chain combines TRBV9 with TRBJ2-3; 12 nucleotides match TRBD2. Per germline, CDR1 SGDLS and CDR2 YYNGEE. The trim removed 3 bases at V and 3 bases at J, leaving 2 bases unmatched. The CDR3 has 15 amino acids.

The rearrangement uses TRBV7-8 and TRBJ2-7; the D call may be TRBD1 or TRBD2 (5 bases each). V was cut by 2 bases and J by 5 bases, with 13 bases left in between. This CDR3 spans 14 amino acids. CDR1 SGHVS and CDR2 FQNEAQ come from the germline V gene. CDR3 in DNA: TGTGCCAGCAGCTTATCGGGGCAGGGAAACGAGCAGTACTTC. It translates to CASSLSGQGNEQYF.

The chain couples TRBV29-1 to TRBJ1-1, with a weak D call TRBD1 (6 bases). V was cut by 4 bases and J by 3 bases, with 15 bases left in between. The germline V gene encodes CDR1 SQVTM and CDR2 ANQGSEA. This CDR3 contains 14 residues. The CDR3 protein is CSVGKGGAYTEAFF. The CDR3 DNA is TGCAGCGTTGGGAAGGGGGGCGCCTACACTGAAGCTTTCTTT.

This clone was observed a handful of times. V is TRBV5-1 and J is TRBJ1-5; D perhaps matches TRBD1 (6 bases). The CDR3 is 15 amino acids. Trimming removed 1 base from V and 4 bases from J, with 12 bases in between. Germline-derived CDR1 and CDR2 are SGHRS and YFSETQ. The CDR3 protein is CASSLTGQTNQPQHF. DNA of the CDR3: TGCGCCAGCAGCTTGACCGGACAGACTAATCAGCCCCAGCATTTT.

This rearrangement joins TRBV25-1 to TRBJ2-2; 10 bases match TRBD1. CDR1 is MGHDK, CDR2 SYGVNS, per germline. V lost 6 bases and J lost 1; bases outside the gene matches: 11. The CDR3 runs to 18 residues. The CDR3 region is CASRGDRGRPWNTGELFF. The CDR3 DNA sequence: TGTGCCAGCAGAGGGGACAGGGGACGACCCTGGAACACCGGGGAGCTGTTTTTT.

There are a few counts of this clone. This chain uses TRBV7-9 with TRBJ2-6, with D hard to call. Germline assignment: CDR1 SEHNR and CDR2 FQNEAQ (reference sequence). The CDR3 loop spans 15 amino acids. V lost 2 bases and J lost 1, with 6 bases in between. The CDR3 DNA is TGTGCCAGCAGCTTATCCGAATCTGGGGCCAACGTCCTGACTTTC. It is translated as CASSLSESGANVLTF. Full variable domain (remainder filled in from reference TRBV7-9 and TRBJ2-6): DTGVSQNPRHKITKRGQNVTFRCDPISEHNRLYWYRQTLGQGPEFLTYFQNEAQLEKSRLLSDRFSAERPKGSFSTLEIQRTEQGDSAMYLCASSLSESGANVLTFGAGSRLTVL.

CDR3 nucleotide sequence: TGTGCCAGCAGCCTACTCGGGGGGGTCACAGATACGCAGTATTTT. Residues: CASSLLGGVTDTQYF. V usage is TRBV7-2 and J usage is TRBJ2-3, with 8 bases that match TRBD2. Germline trimming cut 5 bases from V and 2 bases from J; bases unmatched to any gene: 6. The germline V gene has CDR1 SGHTA and CDR2 FQGNSA. This CDR3 spans 15 amino acids.

The chain carries TRBV7-2 and TRBJ2-7; 7 nucleotides agree with TRBD2. The trim removed 5 bases at V and 3 bases at J, leaving 7 bases unmatched. This CDR3 region has 14 residues. The V gene's germline CDR1 is SGHTA and CDR2 FQGNSA. CDR3 sequence: CASSARLAYYEQYF. CDR3 DNA: TGTGCCAGCAGCGCTAGACTAGCTTACTACGAGCAGTACTTC.

The J gene is TRBJ2-3, the V gene TRBV7-8, with D hard to call. The CDR3 has 18 residues. V was trimmed by 3 bases and J by 3 bases, leaving 22 bases between them. Germline V lookup: CDR1 SGHVS, CDR2 FQNEAQ. This chain's CDR3 is CASSLGIPRRVRTDTQYF. CDR3 DNA: TGTGCCAGCAGCTTGGGGATCCCTCGGAGAGTGAGGACAGATACGCAGTATTTT.

The CDR3 reads CASSNGGHIAEAFF. The CDR3, as DNA: TGTGCCAGCAGCAACGGGGGGCATATCGCTGAAGCTTTCTTT. The rearrangement links TRBV2 to TRBJ1-1; tentative D call: TRBD1 (6 bases). Trimming removed 6 bases from V and 6 bases from J, with 17 bases in between. CDR1 is SNHLY, CDR2 FYNNEI, per germline. The CDR3 is 14 residues long.

The chain uses TRBV2 and TRBJ1-2, with D perhaps TRBD1 (6 bases). The CDR3 length is 12 residues. Deletions cut 2 bases from V and 5 bases from J, with 6 bases between. CDR1 SNHLY and CDR2 FYNNEI come from the germline V gene. CDR3 sequence reads: CASSEQGYGYTF. DNA for the CDR3: TGTGCCAGCAGTGAACAGGGGTATGGCTACACCTTC.

The chain links TRBV5-6 to TRBJ2-3, with 7 bases fitting TRBD2. Trimming cost V 0 bases and J 4 bases; bases outside gene matches: 8. The CDR3 sequence is 16 residues long. Looked up from germline, CDR1 is SGHDT and CDR2 is YYEEEE. The CDR3 reads CASSLALLAGADTQYF. CDR3 coding DNA: TGTGCCAGCAGCTTGGCCTTATTGGCGGGAGCAGATACGCAGTATTTT.

The rearrangement joins TRBV11-3 to TRBJ2-7; perhaps TRBD1 as D (5 bases). CDR1 and CDR2 (germline): SGHNT, YENEEA. V was cut by 3 bases and J by 3 bases, with 21 bases left in between. The CDR3 length is 17 residues. The DNA of the CDR3 is TGTGCCAGCAGCTTGGGGTCCGGACAAAGTTTGGACTACGAGCAGTACTTC. Protein sequence: CASSLGSGQSLDYEQYF.

V is TRBV6-6 and J is TRBJ2-7; 8 bases align to TRBD1. This CDR3 has 15 residues. With V trimmed by 9 bases and J by 9 bases, 19 bases remained unmatched. The germline CDR1 and CDR2 sequences are MNHNY and SVGAGI (reference sequence). The DNA for the CDR3 is TGTGCCAGTTTAGCCTCCGGGACAGGTGCCTCAGGGCAGTACTTC. The encoded protein is CASLASGTGASGQYF.

The V call is TRBV7-9, the J call TRBJ2-7; tentatively, D is TRBD1 (6 bases). This CDR3 contains 13 residues. Trimming removed 6 bases at V and 3 bases at J, with 12 bases between. Germline CDR1 SEHNR, CDR2 FQNEAQ (reference sequence). The CDR3 coding sequence is TGTGCCAGCAGTCGGACAGACTTCTACGAGCAGTACTTC. Its translation is CASSRTDFYEQYF.

The chain recombines TRBV5-1 with TRBJ1-1; D is perhaps TRBD1 (6 bases). Germline loops: CDR1 SGHRS, CDR2 YFSETQ. V lost 0 bases and J lost 0, with 9 bases in between. This CDR3 is built from 15 residues. The DNA for the CDR3 is TGCGCCAGCAGCTTGGATGCAGGGGTGAACACTGAAGCTTTCTTT. Protein product: CASSLDAGVNTEAFF. Combining the CDR3 with reference TRBV5-1 and TRBJ1-1 gives the whole variable domain KAGVTQTPRYLIKTRGQQVTLSCSPISGHRSVSWYQQTPGQGLQFLFEYFSETQRNKGNFPGRFSGRQFSNSRSEMNVSTLELGDSALYLCASSLDAGVNTEAFFGQGTRLTVV.

V usage is TRBV19 and J usage is TRBJ2-7; D possibly corresponds to TRBD2 (5 bases). The V and J ends lost 6 bases and 0 bases respectively, with 15 bases between them. CDR3 length equals 15 residues. The germline V gene encodes CDR1 LNHDA and CDR2 SQIVND (reference sequence). The CDR3 coding sequence is TGTGCCAGTAGCCCGACCGGGGTCCCCTCCTACGAGCAGTACTTC. Protein product: CASSPTGVPSYEQYF.

J is TRBJ2-7 and V is TRBV27; D tentatively fits TRBD1 or TRBD2 (5 bases each). Trimming stripped 8 bases from V and 0 bases from J, with 11 bases between. The CDR3 covers 13 residues. Germline values: CDR1 MNHEY, CDR2 SMNVEV (reference sequence). CDR3 region: CASRDGLSYEQYF. Written as DNA, the CDR3 is TGTGCCAGCCGGGACGGACTCTCCTACGAGCAGTACTTC.

V usage is TRBV30 and J usage is TRBJ1-2; D perhaps matches TRBD1 (5 bases). V was trimmed by 4 bases and J by 4 bases, leaving 7 bases between them. Germline values: CDR1 GTSNPN, CDR2 SVGIG (reference sequence). The CDR3 is 11 amino acids. The CDR3 region is CAWKGIYGYTF. CDR3 DNA sequence: TGTGCCTGGAAGGGGATCTATGGCTACACCTTC.

This chain connects TRBV6-6 to TRBJ1-2, with D possibly TRBD1 on 6 matching bases. V lost 2 bases and J 2 bases, leaving 12 bases between the germline ends. This CDR3 comprises 15 residues. Germline CDR1 MNHNY, CDR2 SVGAGI (reference sequence). DNA of the CDR3: TGTGCCAGCAGTTACGGTCAGGGGAAGAACTATGGCTACACCTTC. This translates into CASSYGQGKNYGYTF.